This T cell receptor (beta chain) was recovered during a study of shared clonotypes between healthy human individuals (TCRdb year 2020). Notes on the research overall: The cohort included three men and a couple of women between 18 and 49 years of age. For each donor, three plates each were used for CD4 naive and CD4 memory, two plates were used for CD8 naive, and one plate was used for CD8 memory. Blood TCR repertoires of five healthy adults were deeply sequenced to estimate repertoire size and the extent of clonotype sharing between individuals. Different laboratories and diverse techniques were used to prepare libraries and sequence TCR repertoires, to increase sequencing depth and limit assay-specific biases. Leukapheresis yielded between about 0.9 and 8.9 billion PBMCs per donor. Paper-wide results and their limitations: Around 5% of naive CD4, around 4% of naive CD8, approximately 2% of memory CD4, and over 0.35% of memory CD8 clonotypes were shared across four donors. Sampling was restricted to blood, and TCR repertoires in tissue are likely to differ from TCR repertoires in blood. Because the study included only a small number of donors, the genetic and exposure-history diversity represented was limited. Compared with non-shared clonotypes, clonotypes shared by all four sorted-subset donors had higher generation probabilities. Based on pairwise subsampling, the degree of clonotype sharing among donors was expected to be affected by sequencing depth. Incomplete sequencing was indicated by rarefaction of sorted-subset datasets, despite the large sequencing depth. Larger estimated clonotype richness was generally found for naive subsets than for memory subsets.

CDR1 is given as SGHDN and CDR2 as FVKESK, both from the germline V gene. V was cut back by 1 base and J by 0 bases, leaving a gap of 11 bases between them. From the cysteine through the phenylalanine, the CDR3 covers 16 amino acids. CDR3 DNA is the only sequence kept; it has 48 bases, read in frame from the first base. The donors were healthy, HIV-negative adults who had no recently reported acute infections or vaccinations. Every donor was a Caucasian adult living in Nashville, Tennessee, USA. Magnetic negative selection was used to enrich CD4+ T cells, after which naive cells were positively selected on CD45RA and the negative fraction became the memory subset. After blood collection by leukapheresis, PBMCs were isolated using Ficoll-Histopaque density gradient centrifugation and then cryopreserved in the vapor phase of liquid nitrogen. Purity and quantity of every magnetically sorted T cell population were checked by analytical flow cytometry. Genomic DNA was isolated from each sorted fraction and quantified by UV absorbance on a Nanodrop 2000c.

Concerning this clone itself: The antigen it recognizes is unknown. No base qualities exist here, and no much larger clone lies one base off it.

TCR CDR3 regions were amplified from genomic DNA by multiplex PCR using the deep immunoSEQ assay. Extracted genomic DNA from each cell subset was spread evenly across all wells of several immunoSEQ 96-well plates, with each plate serving as a replicate. For sorted subsets, approximately 190 ng genomic DNA, equal to tens of thousands of T cell genomes, was loaded into each replicate PCR. The purified libraries were quantified using a Qubit 3.0 fluorometer, sized with a Bioanalyzer 2100, and then quantified again using the KAPA Library Quantification kit. A separate single-read 150-cycle Illumina NextSeq 550 flow cell was used to sequence each immunoSEQ 96-well plate. From the authors' description of their analysis: The immunoSEQ output contained only junctional sequences without quality scores, so filtering could not match that applied to full-length reads. Sequences were annotated with PyIR, a Python wrapper for IgBLAST v1.9, and V/J genes and CDR3 were assigned using IMGT germline references. Reads were removed for weak V/J assignments (E-value above 1e-6), missing CDR3, stop codons, out-of-frame junctions, or ambiguous translated residues. A V3J clonotype was defined by an identical inferred V gene, J gene, and CDR3 amino acid sequence. Percentage overlap between repertoires was calculated by dividing the number of shared unique clonotypes by the size of the smaller repertoire. Richness of each repertoire was evaluated using RTK rarefaction, the Chao1 estimator, and Recon v2.1 estimates of unobserved clonotypes. For all TCRbeta clonotypes obtained by the gDNA method from a handful of donors, generation probabilities were computed with OLGA. In TCRdb, the immuneACCESS table is reduced to in-frame sequences with V and J assigned. These tables do not hold every clone; where another copy was compared, an unresolved V gene accounts for under half, and the others remain unexplained. V and J calls and clone size are those listed in that table; D and trimming were worked out from the DNA. Here the sample has under 1,100,000 clones; around 75% occur a single time. The top ten constitute about 1.5% of the sample.

The clonotype originates from a young man in good health. Sequencing input: memory CD4+ T cells sorted from blood. Explained via the paper, the cell subset or site label denotes: CD45RA-negative fraction. The chain joins TRBV14 to TRBJ2-3; too little of a D gene remains to name it. The CDR3 corresponds to CASSQGALPSTDTQYF. The DNA is TGTGCCAGCAGCCAAGGGGCACTACCTAGCACAGATACGCAGTATTTT.